This entry lists 32 T cell receptor beta chains sequenced from one sample in a study of human T cells and chemical hapten exposure. MiXCR, applied by TCRdb to the RACE reads, yields one record per CDR3 protein. The table includes approximately 77,000 distinct CDR3 sequences, approximately 8% detected once. Indicated time point: patch test 1, 2 weeks after DPC sensitization. Regarding treatment: therapeutic diphenylcyclopropenone sensitization with weekly scalp DPC. Sequenced here: whole blood, sampled in connection with sensitization to the hapten diphenylcyclopropenone (DPC). Receptor source: a woman aged 25-40 years with alopecia areata. Some clones in this sample may be carry-over from other donors' samples.

Only a few counts were recorded for this clonotype. The chain links TRBV5-1 to TRBJ1-1; D ambiguous. The V and J ends lost 3 bases and 0 bases respectively, with 9 bases between them. The CDR3 extends over 14 amino acids. Germline CDR1 reads SGHRS; CDR2 reads YFSETQ. CDR3 amino acids: CASSSESLNTEAFF. The CDR3 coding sequence is TGCGCCAGCAGCTCGGAAAGTTTGAACACTGAAGCTTTCTTT.

The sample holds a few counts of this clonotype. J is TRBJ2-2 and V is TRBV12-3 or TRBV12-4; D may be TRBD2 (6 bases). Trimming cost V 7 bases and J 0 bases, with 15 bases left between them. There are 16 residues in the CDR3. Here the CDR3 reads CASIPGLRANTGELFF. In DNA form, the CDR3 reads TGTGCCAGCATACCGGGACTTAGGGCGAACACCGGGGAGCTGTTTTTT.

This clonotype was observed at least ten times. This rearrangement joins TRBV10-2 to TRBJ2-1; possible D gene TRBD1, 5 bases. Trimming stripped 7 bases from V and 9 bases from J, with 13 bases between. This CDR3 is 12 amino acids long. Per germline, CDR1 WSHSY and CDR2 SAAADI. The CDR3 sequence is CASTGMGSEQFF. The CDR3 nucleotides read TGCGCCAGCACAGGGATGGGTAGTGAGCAGTTCTTC.

This clonotype has a handful of counts. This chain connects TRBV12-3 or TRBV12-4 to TRBJ1-1; D unresolved. CDR3 size: 12 residues. Trimming pared 2 bases from V and 5 bases from J, leaving 6 bases between. This chain's CDR3 is CASSLSPTEAFF. DNA of the CDR3: TGTGCCAGCAGTTTATCGCCAACTGAAGCTTTCTTT.

This clonotype was picked up many times. In DNA form, the CDR3 reads TGTGCCAGCAGCTTAGCCCCCGAAGGACTAGCGGGGGCTAGCTCCTACAATGAGCAGTTCTTC. It yields the protein CASSLAPEGLAGASSYNEQFF. The genes are TRBV7-8 and TRBJ2-1, with 13 bases identical to TRBD2. V trimming: 0 bases; J trimming: 0 bases; junction bases outside the gene matches: 11. The CDR3 extends over 21 amino acids. Germline assignment: CDR1 SGHVS and CDR2 FQNEAQ.

This clonotype came up many times. CDR3 DNA sequence: TGTGCCAGCAGCTTAGAGGTCGACAGGAGCCCCTATGGCTACACCTTC. Amino acids: CASSLEVDRSPYGYTF. The V and J genes are TRBV7-9 and TRBJ1-2, with D possibly TRBD1 on 6 matching bases. The CDR3 has 16 amino acids. Germline CDR1 and CDR2: SEHNR and FQNEAQ (reference sequence). V gave up 1 base and J gave up 4 bases, with 16 bases separating them.

V gene TRBV7-9 combines with J gene TRBJ2-1, with D tentatively TRBD2 (5 bases). The CDR3 is 16 residues long. V was clipped by 5 bases and J by 1 base, with 15 bases between them. Germline V lookup: CDR1 SEHNR, CDR2 FQNEAQ (reference sequence). The CDR3 is CASSPRGSQSYNEQFF. In nucleotides, the CDR3 is TGTGCCAGCAGCCCCCGGGGTAGCCAGTCCTACAATGAGCAGTTCTTC.

In its sample, this clonotype was seen many times. The chain is built from TRBV6-5 and TRBJ1-2; TRBD1 aligns across 7 bases. V lost 6 bases, J lost 1 base, and 8 bases stayed unmatched. In germline, CDR1 is MNHEY, CDR2 SVGAGI. The CDR3 runs to 15 residues. CDR3 DNA sequence: TGTGCCAGCAGCGAAGGGACAGCTCTTAACTATGGCTACACCTTC. Translated: CASSEGTALNYGYTF.

As for this clonotype: This likely comes from a read error, as the CDR3 has no conserved phenylalanine or tryptophan at its end. The chain recombines TRBV18 with TRBJ2-3; the D is unclear. V lost 3 bases, J lost 5 bases, and 6 bases lay in between. Germline V lookup: CDR1 KGHSH, CDR2 LQKENI. The CDR3 totals 12 residues. The DNA for the CDR3 is TGTGCCAGCTCACCTAAAGGAGATACGCAGTATCTT. Translated, it gives CASSPKGDTQYL.

This clonotype was observed at least ten times. V is TRBV19 and J is TRBJ2-7; D unresolved. Germline V gives CDR1 LNHDA, CDR2 SQIVND (reference sequence). Deletions cut 3 bases from V and 2 bases from J, with 14 bases between. The CDR3 runs to 15 residues. CDR3 in DNA: TGTGCCAGTAGTATCCCGGGTTACACCACCTACGAGCAGTACTTC. Amino acids: CASSIPGYTTYEQYF.

The gene calls are TRBV7-2 and TRBJ1-6; TRBD1 might be the D (6 bases). The V end lost 4 bases, the J end lost 10 bases, and 11 bases lay between the germline ends. CDR3 length: 13 residues. CDR1 and CDR2 from the germline V gene are SGHTA and FQGNSA. The CDR3 DNA follows: TGTGCCAGCAGCTCAACAGGGATCTCACCCCTCCACTTT. It codes for CASSSTGISPLHF.

The CDR3 nucleotides read TGTGCCTCCGCGGGGGCAGCGAGCTCCTACGAGCAGTACTTC. It yields the protein CASAGAASSYEQYF. The chain combines TRBV2 with TRBJ2-7; tentative D call: TRBD2 (7 bases). Germline V gene sequence: CDR1 SNHLY, CDR2 FYNNEI. The V end lost 11 bases, the J end lost 0 bases, and 17 bases lay between the germline ends. The CDR3 contains 14 residues.

About this clonotype: A much larger clonotype is one base distant, so this may be a read error. This chain uses TRBV20-1 with TRBJ1-5, with D uncertain. CDR1 is DFQATT and CDR2 is SNEGSKA in the germline V gene (reference sequence). CDR3 size: 13 residues. The CDR3 is CSARERRDQPQNF. CDR3 nucleotide sequence: TGCAGTGCTAGAGAGAGGAGAGATCAGCCCCAGAATTTT.

This clonotype was detected ten times or more. The chain joins TRBV27 to TRBJ1-2; TRBD1 might be the D (5 bases). CDR1 is MNHEY, CDR2 SMNVEV, per germline (reference sequence). The CDR3 extends over 13 amino acids. With 5 bases removed from V and 4 bases from J, the gap between germline ends came to 11 bases. This CDR3 reads CASSRGRSYGYTF. CDR3 nucleotides: TGTGCCAGCAGTCGGGGCAGGAGCTATGGCTACACCTTC.

This clonotype was observed many times. The rearrangement uses TRBV2 and TRBJ1-6; perhaps TRBD1 as D (5 bases). Germline V lookup: CDR1 SNHLY, CDR2 FYNNEI. There are 16 residues in the CDR3. V was trimmed by 1 base and J by 1 base, leaving 8 bases between them. In DNA, the CDR3 is TGTGCCAGCAGTGAAGGCGGGGGTTCCTATAATTCACCCCTCCACTTT. Its protein is CASSEGGGSYNSPLHF.

As to this clonotype: This sequence may be a read error, since a much larger clone differs from it by one base. The chain recombines TRBV9 with TRBJ2-3; D unresolved. Germline V lookup: CDR1 SGDLS, CDR2 YYNGEE. The CDR3 runs 18 residues. CDR3 loop: CAGSVVSWEYKKGDTQYF. The CDR3 DNA reads TGTGCCGGCAGCGTAGTCTCCTGGGAATACAAAAAGGGAGATACGCAGTATTTT.

About this clonotype itself: This may stem from a read error, because a much larger clone lies one nucleotide away. This CDR3 is missing its conserved last phenylalanine or tryptophan, likely due to a read error. This chain joins TRBV4-1 and TRBJ2-1; the match to TRBD2 covers 9 bases. Losses at the gene ends were 1 base for V and 2 bases for J; bases not matched to a gene: 3. Germline CDR1 is MGHRA and CDR2 is YSYEKL. The CDR3 length is 16 residues. CDR3 nucleotides: TGCGCCAGCAGCCAAGCAGCGGGGGGAACCTACAATGAGCAGTTCATC. As protein: CASSQAAGGTYNEQFI.

This clonotype was seen at least ten times. The rearrangement uses TRBV6-1 and TRBJ2-5; D uncertain. V lost 7 bases and J lost 4, with 10 bases in between. The CDR3 contains 12 residues. Germline lookup yields CDR1 MNHNS and CDR2 SASEGT. The CDR3 DNA reads as TGTGCCAGCACTATAGGTTCAGAGACCCAGTACTTC. Translated: CASTIGSETQYF.

This clonotype was seen repeatedly, ten times or more. This rearrangement joins TRBV11-2 to TRBJ1-6; D perhaps matches TRBD1 (5 bases). The germline V gene encodes CDR1 SGHAT and CDR2 FQNNGV. There are 17 residues in the CDR3. V was clipped by 5 bases and J by 6 bases, with 20 bases between them. CDR3 coding DNA: TGTGCCAGCAGCGTATCGCAGGGCGCGCTAATTAATTCACCCCTCCACTTT. It translates to CASSVSQGALINSPLHF. Full variable domain (outside the CDR3, taken from reference TRBV11-2 and TRBJ1-6): EAGVAQSPRYKIIEKRQSVAFWCNPISGHATLYWYQQILGQGPKLLIQFQNNGVVDDSQLPKDRFSAERLKGVDSTLKIQPAKLEDSAVYLCASSVSQGALINSPLHFGNGTRLTVT.

With respect to this clonotype: This may come from a read error, since a much larger clone is one base off. The V and J genes are TRBV9 and TRBJ2-1; D gene ambiguous. CDR3 length: 14 amino acids. CDR1 is SGDLS, CDR2 YYNGEE, per germline. Trimming removed 3 bases at V and 10 bases at J, with 17 bases between. The CDR3 nucleotides read TGTGCCAGCAGCGCGAATGATTGGGGTGGCGAGCAGTTCTTC. It specifies CASSANDWGGEQFF.

This clonotype was counted between two and nine times. The gene calls are TRBV5-1 and TRBJ2-5, with a tentative D call TRBD2 (5 bases). The V gene's germline CDR1 is SGHRS and CDR2 YFSETQ. This CDR3 is built from 15 residues. V dropped 0 bases and J dropped 1 base, with 10 bases sitting between them. CDR3 bases: TGCGCCAGCAGCTTGGAACGGGGTTCCCAAGAGACCCAGTACTTC. Translating gives CASSLERGSQETQYF.

This clonotype was seen at least ten times. CDR3 sequence: CASSLRASILTEAFF. The CDR3 DNA sequence: TGTGCCAGCAGTTTGAGGGCCTCCATACTCACTGAAGCTTTCTTT. This chain joins TRBV12-3 or TRBV12-4 and TRBJ1-1; D is uncertain. The CDR3 has 15 amino acids. V dropped 3 bases and J dropped 4 bases, with 15 bases sitting between them.

This clonotype has at least ten counts. The chain employs TRBV6-4 and TRBJ2-3, with 8 bases fitting TRBD2. Germline-derived CDR1 and CDR2 are MRHNA and SNTAGT. This CDR3 has 15 amino acids. V lost 5 bases, J lost 4 bases, and 8 bases stayed unmatched. The chain's CDR3 is CASSPMGGGPDTQYF. The CDR3 DNA reads as TGTGCCAGCAGTCCGATGGGCGGGGGGCCAGATACGCAGTATTTT.

This clonotype was recorded at least ten times. V is TRBV20-1 and J is TRBJ2-3, with TRBD2 matching 7 bases. The CDR3 runs 14 residues. Germline CDR1 DFQATT, CDR2 SNEGSKA (reference sequence). V shed 5 bases, J shed 3 bases, and the junction held 8 bases outside the gene matches. The CDR3 region has the DNA TGCAGTGCTCGGTCGATCGGGGGGACAGATACGCAGTATTTT. Encoded protein: CSARSIGGTDTQYF.

J is TRBJ2-1 and V is TRBV5-5; TRBD2 is a possible D gene (6 bases). V shed 0 bases and J shed 4 bases, with 14 bases lying between them. The CDR3 spans 16 residues. The germline CDR1 and CDR2 sequences are SGHKS and YYEKEE (reference sequence). The CDR3 region is CASSLGEAVSYNEQFF. The CDR3 DNA reads as TGTGCCAGCAGCTTGGGGGAGGCCGTAAGTTACAATGAGCAGTTCTTC.

This clonotype was found many times. V and J are TRBV5-1 and TRBJ2-7; 8 bases align to TRBD1. The CDR3 is 15 amino acids. CDR1 is SGHRS, CDR2 YFSETQ, per germline. Trimming removed 0 bases from V and 1 base from J; junction bases left unmatched: 3. The CDR3 spells CASSLGGQGSYEQYF. CDR3 nucleotide sequence: TGCGCCAGCAGCTTGGGAGGACAGGGATCCTACGAGCAGTACTTC.

This clonotype was counted ten times or more. The V and J genes are TRBV20-1 and TRBJ2-4; D is uncertain. Trimming stripped 6 bases from V and 10 bases from J, with 10 bases between. CDR3 length: 10 amino acids. Germline CDR1 DFQATT, CDR2 SNEGSKA (reference sequence). The CDR3 sequence: CSALSQIQYF. CDR3 nucleotide sequence: TGCAGTGCGCTAAGCCAAATTCAGTACTTC.

This clonotype came up many times. The chain carries TRBV11-2 and TRBJ2-7; 13 bases fit TRBD2. The V segment lost 5 bases and the J segment 4 bases; nucleotides outside the gene matches: 5. The length of the CDR3 is 15 residues. CDR1 is SGHAT, CDR2 FQNNGV, per germline. Here the CDR3 DNA reads TGTGCCAGCAGCCCCCCGGGACTAGCGGGATACGAGCAGTACTTC. The encoded protein is CASSPPGLAGYEQYF. Together with reference TRBV11-2 and TRBJ2-7, the CDR3 gives the full variable domain: EAGVAQSPRYKIIEKRQSVAFWCNPISGHATLYWYQQILGQGPKLLIQFQNNGVVDDSQLPKDRFSAERLKGVDSTLKIQPAKLEDSAVYLCASSPPGLAGYEQYFGPGTRLTVT.

This clonotype was counted many times. CDR3 loop: CASSQGQGAGANVLTF. The CDR3 coding sequence is TGTGCCAGCAGCCAAGGCCAGGGGGCTGGGGCCAACGTCCTGACTTTC. V gene TRBV3-1 combines with J gene TRBJ2-6; TRBD1 aligns across 7 bases. Germline CDR1 and CDR2: LGHDT and YNNKEL (reference sequence). Trimming at V came to 1 base and at J to 2 bases, leaving 2 bases not matched to a gene. The CDR3 is 16 amino acids.

This clonotype was seen at least ten times. This chain links TRBV3-1 with TRBJ2-4; 8 nucleotides agree with TRBD1. The CDR3 totals 16 residues. Per the germline V gene, CDR1 is LGHDT and CDR2 is YNNKEL (reference sequence). The V gene end was trimmed by 3 bases and the J gene end by 2 bases; junction bases not matched to a gene: 6. The CDR3: CASSHRQGATKNIQYF. CDR3 nucleotide sequence: TGTGCCAGCAGCCACAGGCAGGGGGCGACCAAAAACATTCAGTACTTC.

This clonotype was seen repeatedly, ten times or more. This chain joins TRBV12-5 and TRBJ2-2; D is undetermined. This CDR3 has 15 amino acids. V shed 2 bases and J shed 1 base, with 8 bases lying between them. The germline CDR1 and CDR2 sequences are LGHNT and FRNRAP. The CDR3 DNA sequence: TGTGCTAGTGGTTTGTTGATCATGAACACCGGGGAGCTGTTTTTT. Translating gives CASGLLIMNTGELFF.

This chain links TRBV6-6 with TRBJ1-2; 7 nucleotides agree with TRBD1. The CDR3 has 14 amino acids. The germline V gene encodes CDR1 MNHNY and CDR2 SVGAGI (reference sequence). The ends lost 2 bases at V and 2 bases at J; junction bases unmatched: 2. In nucleotides, the CDR3 is TGTGCCAGCAGTTACGGACAGGAGAACTATGGCTACACCTTC. It codes for CASSYGQENYGYTF.